The 14 T cell receptor beta chains below were found in one sample sequenced in a study of TIL therapy for anti-PD-1-resistant metastatic lung cancer. This was the immunoSEQ v3 assay. This table comes from immunoSEQ multiplex PCR, and its TCRdb copy is limited to in-frame clones, with some not included. The data show about 55,000 clones, with approximately 75% seen just once and just under 3% held by the top ten. The time point denotes: pre-treatment sample, taken before nivolumab and TIL therapy. The specimen comprised blood, sampled at baseline. These receptors were taken from a person aged 25-85 years with non-small cell lung cancer.

The V gene is TRBV4-3, the J gene TRBJ1-2; TRBD1 aligns across 7 bases. The germline CDR1 and CDR2 sequences are LGHNA and YSLEER. J gave up 0 bases and V 5 bases, and 18 bases lay outside the gene matches. The CDR3 is made up of 19 amino acids. CDR3 nucleotides: TGCGCCAGCAGCACCGATGTCACAGGGGCCATACAAGCTAACTATGGCTACACCTTC. This encodes CASSTDVTGAIQANYGYTF.

The V gene is TRBV29-1, the J gene TRBJ2-6; D assignment may be TRBD1 or TRBD2 (5 bases each). CDR3 length equals 15 residues. The germline V and J ends were trimmed by 6 bases and 0 bases, with 12 bases remaining between them. CDR1 is SQVTM, CDR2 ANQGSEA, per germline. In nucleotides, the CDR3 is TGCAGCGTCCGGGACGGAAACTCTGGGGCCAACGTCCTGACTTTC. It specifies CSVRDGNSGANVLTF. Together with reference TRBV29-1 and TRBJ2-6, the CDR3 gives the full variable domain: SAVISQKPSRDICQRGTSLTIQCQVDSQVTMMFWYRQQPGQSLTLIATANQGSEATYESGFVIDKFPISRPNLTFSTLTVSNMSPEDSSIYLCSVRDGNSGANVLTFGAGSRLTVL.

This rearrangement joins TRBV4-2 to TRBJ2-4; 10 bases are a match to TRBD2. Trimming cost V 1 base and J 6 bases; bases outside gene matches: 9. The germline V gene encodes CDR1 LGHNA and CDR2 YNFKEQ. This CDR3 spans 17 amino acids. CDR3 nucleotides: TGTGCCAGCAGCCAAGCAAGCGGGAGGGCCTTAACAAACATTCAGTACTTC. Residues: CASSQASGRALTNIQYF.

The rearrangement joins TRBV7-9 to TRBJ2-5; 7 nucleotides line up with TRBD2. This CDR3 is built from 14 residues. Germline V gene lookup returns CDR1 SEHNR and CDR2 FQNEAQ (reference sequence). Germline trimming cut 5 bases from V and 1 base from J; bases unmatched to any gene: 4. The CDR3 loop reads CASSGRGPQETQYF. The CDR3 bases are TGTGCCAGCAGCGGGAGGGGACCCCAAGAGACCCAGTACTTC.

This clone occurred once. The CDR3 here is CASSYSGGAGANVLTF. The CDR3 nucleotides read TGTGCCAGCAGTTACTCGGGCGGGGCTGGGGCCAACGTCCTGACTTTC. The chain has TRBV6-5 and TRBJ2-6, with D tentatively TRBD2 (6 bases). Trimming removed 0 bases from V and 2 bases from J, with 8 bases in between. CDR3 length equals 16 residues. The germline CDR1 and CDR2 sequences are MNHEY and SVGAGI.

This sequence joins TRBV7-3 and TRBJ2-1; 9 nucleotides align to TRBD1. Trimming took 6 bases from V and 0 from J; bases not matched to a gene: 9. The CDR3 extends over 17 amino acids. Germline values: CDR1 SGHTA, CDR2 FQGTGA. The CDR3 loop is CASRPTGGGSSYNEQFF. The CDR3 nucleotides are TGTGCCAGCAGGCCGACAGGGGGAGGAAGCTCCTACAATGAGCAGTTCTTC.

The V gene is TRBV4-1, the J gene TRBJ2-7, with unresolved D. CDR3 length: 14 amino acids. Trimming removed 4 bases from V and 0 bases from J, with 10 bases in between. Per the germline V gene, CDR1 is MGHRA and CDR2 is YSYEKL. CDR3 coding DNA: TGCGCCAGCAGCCTACAGTCTAGCTCCTACGAGCAGTACTTC. Protein: CASSLQSSSYEQYF.

A single count supports this clone. The genes are TRBV7-6 and TRBJ2-7, with 7 nucleotides matching TRBD1. This CDR3 contains 14 residues. Germline lookup yields CDR1 SGHVS and CDR2 FNYEAQ. With 4 bases clipped from V and 4 bases from J, the junction kept 7 bases outside the gene matches. CDR3 sequence (DNA): TGTGCCAGCAGCTCCCGACAGGGTGATTACGAGCAGTACTTC. Amino acid sequence: CASSSRQGDYEQYF.

The chain joins TRBV19 to TRBJ2-7; D not resolved. V was cut by 2 bases and J by 4 bases, with 6 bases left in between. CDR3 size: 12 residues. CDR1 is LNHDA and CDR2 is SQIVND in the germline V gene (reference sequence). The CDR3 here is CASSIFPYEQYF. The CDR3 region has the DNA TGTGCCAGTAGTATATTCCCTTACGAGCAGTACTTC.

V and J are TRBV2 and TRBJ1-5; D possibly corresponds to TRBD1 (6 bases). This CDR3 is 12 amino acids long. Germline lookup yields CDR1 SNHLY and CDR2 FYNNEI. The V end lost 6 bases, the J end lost 5 bases, and 8 bases lay between the germline ends. The CDR3 sequence: CASSPGDQPQHF. In DNA, the CDR3 is TGTGCCAGCAGCCCAGGGGATCAGCCCCAGCATTTT.

The rearrangement joins TRBV14 to TRBJ2-1, with 9 nucleotides matching TRBD2. Trimming removed 4 bases from V and 15 bases from J; junction bases left unmatched: 7. Germline-derived CDR1 and CDR2 are SGHDN and FVKESK. This CDR3 region has 12 residues. The CDR3 region has the DNA TGTGCCAGCAGCCCCCTGGGGACTAGCATGTTCTTC. Encoded protein: CASSPLGTSMFF.

The J gene is TRBJ2-3, the V gene TRBV7-2; 10 bases agree with TRBD2. Trimming at V came to 4 bases and at J to 4 bases, leaving 8 bases not matched to a gene. This CDR3 contains 16 residues. Germline V gene data show CDR1 as SGHTA and CDR2 as FQGNSA. The CDR3 region has the DNA TGTGCCAGCAGCTGGACCCCGGGACTAGCGTCAGATACGCAGTATTTT. Its translation: CASSWTPGLASDTQYF. The variable domain in full, with the rest retrieved from reference TRBV7-2 and TRBJ2-3, is GAGVSQSPSNKVTEKGKDVELRCDPISGHTALYWYRQSLGQGLEFLIYFQGNSAPDKSGLPSDRFSAERTGGSVSTLTIQRTQQEDSAVYLCASSWTPGLASDTQYFGPGTRLTVL.

In this sample, this clone turned up once. The rearrangement uses TRBV12-3 or TRBV12-4 and TRBJ1-5; unclear D gene. Trimming left V 8 bases short and J 5 bases short, with 10 bases between. CDR3 length: 12 amino acids. The CDR3 sequence: CASSDGYQPQHF. CDR3 DNA: TGTGCCAGCTCCGACGGTTATCAGCCCCAGCATTTT.

This clone was seen once. V and J are TRBV19 and TRBJ1-5, with D tentatively TRBD1 (5 bases). The length of the CDR3 is 15 residues. V was cut by 3 bases and J by 6 bases, with 15 bases left in between. The germline V gene has CDR1 LNHDA and CDR2 SQIVND (reference sequence). CDR3 residues: CASSMAGGGGQPQHF. The CDR3 nucleotides are TGTGCCAGTAGTATGGCGGGGGGGGGTGGTCAGCCCCAGCATTTT.